This TCR beta chain originates from a study of T cell changes during pregnancy in multiple sclerosis. The protocol was immunoSEQ multiplex PCR, while the TCRdb copy is restricted to in-frame clones and leaves out a portion. Of about 20,000 clones listed, 80% to 90% were seen once; the top ten hold roughly 8%. CDR1 is WSHSY and CDR2 is SAAADI in the germline V gene. V was pared by 7 bases and J by 4 bases, with 16 bases of the junction left unmatched. The CDR3 consists of 17 residues. The TCR comes from a female donor in good health, enrolled as a control in a pregnancy study. The chain uses TRBV10-2 and TRBJ2-5, with 9 bases matching TRBD1. The sample here was CD8+ T cells from peripheral blood mononuclear cells, taken in the second trimester of pregnancy. In nucleotides, the CDR3 is TGCGCCAGCACCTCAGGGGTTGGGACAGGGCGTCTAGAGACCCAGTACTTC. Its translation is CASTSGVGTGRLETQYF.